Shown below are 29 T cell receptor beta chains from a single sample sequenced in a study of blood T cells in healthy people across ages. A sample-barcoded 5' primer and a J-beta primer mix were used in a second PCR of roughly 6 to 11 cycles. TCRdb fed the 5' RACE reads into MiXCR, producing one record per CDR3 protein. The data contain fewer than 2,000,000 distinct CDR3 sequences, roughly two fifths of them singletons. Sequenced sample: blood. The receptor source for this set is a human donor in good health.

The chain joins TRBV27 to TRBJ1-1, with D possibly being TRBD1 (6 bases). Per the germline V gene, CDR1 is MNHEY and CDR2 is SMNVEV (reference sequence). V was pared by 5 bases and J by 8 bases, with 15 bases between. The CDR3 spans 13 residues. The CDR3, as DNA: TGTGCCAGCAGTCCGACGACAGGCCGCGAAGCTTTCTTT. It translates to CASSPTTGREAFF.

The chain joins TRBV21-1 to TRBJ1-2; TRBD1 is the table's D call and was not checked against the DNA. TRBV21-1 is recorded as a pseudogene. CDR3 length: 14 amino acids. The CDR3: CASGHRGCWYGYTF. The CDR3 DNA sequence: TGTGCCAGCGGGCACAGGGGTTGTTGGTATGGCTACACCTTC.

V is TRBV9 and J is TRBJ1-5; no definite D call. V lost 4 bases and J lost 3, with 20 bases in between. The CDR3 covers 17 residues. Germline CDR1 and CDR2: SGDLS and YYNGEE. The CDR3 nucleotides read TGTGCCAGCAGCTCCGGGGTAGGGAAGGAGATCAATCAGCCCCAGCATTTT. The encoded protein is CASSSGVGKEINQPQHF.

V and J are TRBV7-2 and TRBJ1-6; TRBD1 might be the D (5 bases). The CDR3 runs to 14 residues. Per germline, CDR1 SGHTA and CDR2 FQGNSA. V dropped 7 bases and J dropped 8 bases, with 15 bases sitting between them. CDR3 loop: CASNRDSRDSPLHF. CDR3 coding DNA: TGTGCCAGCAACCGAGACAGTCGAGATTCACCCCTCCACTTT.

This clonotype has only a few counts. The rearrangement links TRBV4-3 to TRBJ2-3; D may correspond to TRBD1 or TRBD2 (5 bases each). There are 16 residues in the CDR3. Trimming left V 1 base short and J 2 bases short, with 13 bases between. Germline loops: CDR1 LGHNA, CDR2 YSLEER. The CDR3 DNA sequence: TGCGCCAGCAGCCAAGTTGTGGGACCCCCCACAGATACGCAGTATTTT. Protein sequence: CASSQVVGPPTDTQYF.

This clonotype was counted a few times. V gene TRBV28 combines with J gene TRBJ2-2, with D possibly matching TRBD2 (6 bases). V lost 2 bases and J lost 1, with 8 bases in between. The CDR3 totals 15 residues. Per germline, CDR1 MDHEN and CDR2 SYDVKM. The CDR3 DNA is TGTGCCAGCAGTTTAGAGGGACTGAACACCGGGGAGCTGTTTTTT. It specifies CASSLEGLNTGELFF.

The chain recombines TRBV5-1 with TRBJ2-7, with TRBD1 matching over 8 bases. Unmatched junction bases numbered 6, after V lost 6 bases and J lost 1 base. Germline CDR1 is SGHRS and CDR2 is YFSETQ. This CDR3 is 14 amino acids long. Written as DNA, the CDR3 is TGCGCCAGCACATTTACAGGGGGGTCCTACGAGCAGTACTTC. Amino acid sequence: CASTFTGGSYEQYF.

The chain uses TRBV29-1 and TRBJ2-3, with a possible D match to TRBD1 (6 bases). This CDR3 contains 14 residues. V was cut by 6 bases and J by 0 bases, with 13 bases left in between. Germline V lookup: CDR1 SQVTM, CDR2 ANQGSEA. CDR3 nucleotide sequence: TGCAGCGTAGCCGGACAGACCAGCACAGATACGCAGTATTTT. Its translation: CSVAGQTSTDTQYF.

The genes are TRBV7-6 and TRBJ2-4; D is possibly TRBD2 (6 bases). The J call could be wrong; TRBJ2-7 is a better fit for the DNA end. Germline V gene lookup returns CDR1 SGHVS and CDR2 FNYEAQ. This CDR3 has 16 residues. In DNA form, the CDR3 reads TGTGCCAGCAGCTTAGGCGGAGGGCGGGGAACCAACGAGCAGTACTTC. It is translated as CASSLGGGRGTNEQYF.

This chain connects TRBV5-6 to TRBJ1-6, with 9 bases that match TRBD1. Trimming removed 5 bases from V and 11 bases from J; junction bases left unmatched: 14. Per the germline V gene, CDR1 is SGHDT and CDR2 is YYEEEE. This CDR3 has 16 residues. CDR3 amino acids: CASSSQPGQGFAPLHF. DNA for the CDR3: TGTGCCAGCAGTTCCCAACCGGGACAGGGATTCGCACCCCTCCACTTT.

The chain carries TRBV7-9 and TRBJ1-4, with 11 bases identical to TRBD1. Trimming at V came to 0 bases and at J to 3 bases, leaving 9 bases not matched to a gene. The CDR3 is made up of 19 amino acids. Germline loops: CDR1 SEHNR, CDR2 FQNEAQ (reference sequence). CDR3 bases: TGTGCCAGCAGCTTAGCCTTCCGGACAGGGGGCATATCTAATGAAAAACTGTTTTTT. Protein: CASSLAFRTGGISNEKLFF. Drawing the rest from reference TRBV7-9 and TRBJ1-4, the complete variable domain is DTGVSQNPRHKITKRGQNVTFRCDPISEHNRLYWYRQTLGQGPEFLTYFQNEAQLEKSRLLSDRFSAERPKGSFSTLEIQRTEQGDSAMYLCASSLAFRTGGISNEKLFFGSGTQLSVL.

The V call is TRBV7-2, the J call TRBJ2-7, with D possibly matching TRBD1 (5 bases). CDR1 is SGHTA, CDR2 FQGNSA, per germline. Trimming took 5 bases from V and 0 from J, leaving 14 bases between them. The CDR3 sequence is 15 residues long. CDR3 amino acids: CASSPMPDSSYEQYF. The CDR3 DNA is TGTGCCAGCAGCCCAATGCCAGACAGCTCCTACGAGCAGTACTTC.

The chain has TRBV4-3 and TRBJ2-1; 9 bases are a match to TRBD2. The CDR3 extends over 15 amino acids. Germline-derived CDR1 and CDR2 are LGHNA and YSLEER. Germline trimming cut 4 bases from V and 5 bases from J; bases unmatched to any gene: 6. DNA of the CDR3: TGCGCCAGCAGCCCCCGACTAGCGGATAACAATGAGCAGTTCTTC. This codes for CASSPRLADNNEQFF.

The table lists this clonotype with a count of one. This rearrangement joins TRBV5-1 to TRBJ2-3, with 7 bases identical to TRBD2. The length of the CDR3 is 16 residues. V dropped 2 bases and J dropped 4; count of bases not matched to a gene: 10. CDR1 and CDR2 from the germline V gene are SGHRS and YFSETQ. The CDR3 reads CASSFGGGPSSDTQYF. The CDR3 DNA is TGCGCCAGCAGCTTTGGCGGGGGTCCCTCTTCAGATACGCAGTATTTT.

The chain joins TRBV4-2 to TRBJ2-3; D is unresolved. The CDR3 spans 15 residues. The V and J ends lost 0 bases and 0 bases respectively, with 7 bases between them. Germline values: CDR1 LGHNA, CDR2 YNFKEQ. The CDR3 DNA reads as TGTGCCAGCAGCCAAGATTGGCCCAGCACAGATACGCAGTATTTT. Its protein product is CASSQDWPSTDTQYF.

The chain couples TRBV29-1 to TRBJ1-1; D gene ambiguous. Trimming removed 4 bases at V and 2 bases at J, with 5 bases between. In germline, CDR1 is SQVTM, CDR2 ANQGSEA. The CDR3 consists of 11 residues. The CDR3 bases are TGCAGCGTTGTGGATAACACTGAAGCTTTCTTT. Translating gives CSVVDNTEAFF.

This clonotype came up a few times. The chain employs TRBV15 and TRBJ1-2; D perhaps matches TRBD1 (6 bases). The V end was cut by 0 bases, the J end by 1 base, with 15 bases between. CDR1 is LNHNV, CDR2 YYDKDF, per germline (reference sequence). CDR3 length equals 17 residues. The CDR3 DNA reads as TGTGCCACCAGCAGAGATTATTCGGCAGGGGATAACTATGGCTACACCTTC. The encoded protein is CATSRDYSAGDNYGYTF. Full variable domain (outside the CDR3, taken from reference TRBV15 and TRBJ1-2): DAMVIQNPRYQVTQFGKPVTLSCSQTLNHNVMYWYQQKSSQAPKLLFHYYDKDFNNEADTPDNFQSRRPNTSFCFLDIRSPGLGDTAMYLCATSRDYSAGDNYGYTFGSGTRLTVV.

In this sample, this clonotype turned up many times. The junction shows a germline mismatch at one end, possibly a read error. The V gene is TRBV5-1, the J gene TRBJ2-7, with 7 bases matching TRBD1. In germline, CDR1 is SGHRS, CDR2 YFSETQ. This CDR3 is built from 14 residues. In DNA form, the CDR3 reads TGTGCCAGCTCACCAGGGACAGAGACCTACGAGCAGTACTTC. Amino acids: CASSPGTETYEQYF.

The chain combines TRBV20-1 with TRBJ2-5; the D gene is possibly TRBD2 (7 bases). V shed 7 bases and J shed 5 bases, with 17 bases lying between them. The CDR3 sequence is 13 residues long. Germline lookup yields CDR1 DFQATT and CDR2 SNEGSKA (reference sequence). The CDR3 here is CSVKPGGGETQYF. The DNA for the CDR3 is TGCAGTGTAAAGCCGGGGGGCGGTGAGACCCAGTACTTC.

The CDR3 protein is CASSGQADSYEQFF. Written as DNA, the CDR3 is TGTGCCAGTAGTGGACAAGCCGACAGTTATGAGCAGTTCTTC. The chain employs TRBV19 and TRBJ2-1; D is perhaps TRBD1 (5 bases). Germline V gives CDR1 LNHDA, CDR2 SQIVND (reference sequence). This CDR3 spans 14 amino acids. V shed 5 bases and J shed 8 bases, with 16 bases lying between them.

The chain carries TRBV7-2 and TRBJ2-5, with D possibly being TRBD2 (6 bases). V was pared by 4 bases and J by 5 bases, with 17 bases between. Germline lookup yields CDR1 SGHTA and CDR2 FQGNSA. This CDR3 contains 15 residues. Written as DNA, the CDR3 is TGTGCCAGCAGCTACTCGGGTCTCGGAGGGGAGACCCAGTACTTC. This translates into CASSYSGLGGETQYF. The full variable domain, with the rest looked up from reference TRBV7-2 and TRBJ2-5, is GAGVSQSPSNKVTEKGKDVELRCDPISGHTALYWYRQSLGQGLEFLIYFQGNSAPDKSGLPSDRFSAERTGGSVSTLTIQRTQQEDSAVYLCASSYSGLGGETQYFGPGTRLLVL.

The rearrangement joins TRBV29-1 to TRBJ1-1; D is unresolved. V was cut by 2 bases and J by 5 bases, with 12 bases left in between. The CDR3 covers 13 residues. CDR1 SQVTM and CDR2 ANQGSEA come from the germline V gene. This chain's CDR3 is CSVEKQPETEAFF. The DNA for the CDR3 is TGCAGCGTTGAAAAACAGCCGGAGACTGAAGCTTTCTTT. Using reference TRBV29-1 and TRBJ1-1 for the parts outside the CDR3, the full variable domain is SAVISQKPSRDICQRGTSLTIQCQVDSQVTMMFWYRQQPGQSLTLIATANQGSEATYESGFVIDKFPISRPNLTFSTLTVSNMSPEDSSIYLCSVEKQPETEAFFGQGTRLTVV.

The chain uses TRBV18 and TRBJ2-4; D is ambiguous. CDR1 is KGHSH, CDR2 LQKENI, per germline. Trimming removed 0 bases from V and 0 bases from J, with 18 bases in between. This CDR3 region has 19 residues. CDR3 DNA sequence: TGTGCCAGCTCACCACCGACCGCTGAGAGCGCAGGAGCCAAAAACATTCAGTACTTC. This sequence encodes CASSPPTAESAGAKNIQYF. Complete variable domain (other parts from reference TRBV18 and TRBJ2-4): NAGVMQNPRHLVRRRGQEARLRCSPMKGHSHVYWYRQLPEEGLKFMVYLQKENIIDESGMPKERFSAEFPKEGPSILRIQQVVRGDSAAYFCASSPPTAESAGAKNIQYFGAGTRLSVL.

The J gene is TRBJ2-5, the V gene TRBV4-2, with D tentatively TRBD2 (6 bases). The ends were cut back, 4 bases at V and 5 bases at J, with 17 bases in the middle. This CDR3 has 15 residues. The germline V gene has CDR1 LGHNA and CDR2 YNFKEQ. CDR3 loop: CASSRGRGDFETQYF. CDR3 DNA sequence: TGTGCCAGCAGCCGAGGCAGAGGGGACTTTGAGACCCAGTACTTC.

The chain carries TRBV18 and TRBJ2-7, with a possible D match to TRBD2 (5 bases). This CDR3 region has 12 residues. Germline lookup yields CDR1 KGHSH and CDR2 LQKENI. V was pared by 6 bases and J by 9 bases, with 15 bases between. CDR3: CASSQEAAWQYF. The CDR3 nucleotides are TGTGCCAGCTCCCAGGAGGCGGCCTGGCAGTACTTC.

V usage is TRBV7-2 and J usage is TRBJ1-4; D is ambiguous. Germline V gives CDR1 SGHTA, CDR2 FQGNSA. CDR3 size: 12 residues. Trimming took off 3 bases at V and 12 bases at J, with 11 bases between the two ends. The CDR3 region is CASSFYMGELFF. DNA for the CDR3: TGTGCCAGCAGCTTTTATATGGGAGAACTGTTTTTT.

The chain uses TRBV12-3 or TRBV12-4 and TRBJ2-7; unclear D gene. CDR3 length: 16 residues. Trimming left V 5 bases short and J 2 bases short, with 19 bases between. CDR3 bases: TGTGCCAGCAGTCCCGGCAGATTTTCCTCGGCCTACGAGCAGTACTTC. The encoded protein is CASSPGRFSSAYEQYF.

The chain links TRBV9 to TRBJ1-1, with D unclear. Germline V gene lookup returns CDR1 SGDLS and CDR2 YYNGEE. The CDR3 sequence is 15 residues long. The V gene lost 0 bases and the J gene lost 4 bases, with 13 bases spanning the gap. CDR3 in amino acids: CASSVEGREATEAFF. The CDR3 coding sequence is TGTGCCAGCAGCGTAGAGGGCAGAGAGGCCACTGAAGCTTTCTTT.

The CDR3: CASSYRQGYGANVLTF. DNA of the CDR3: TGTGCCAGCAGTTACCGACAGGGATATGGGGCCAACGTCCTGACTTTC. This sequence joins TRBV6-5 and TRBJ2-6, with 7 bases that match TRBD1. The CDR3 runs 16 residues. V shed 2 bases and J 3 bases; nucleotides not matched to a gene: 4. Germline V gene sequence: CDR1 MNHEY, CDR2 SVGAGI.